One and the same sample provided the 9 T cell receptor beta chains below, sequenced in a study of a mutant IDH1 vaccine in newly diagnosed glioma. Time point indicated: baseline, week 1 (first vaccination visit). Treatment defined: pre-vaccination baseline after standard-of-care therapy. The data were produced by immunoSEQ multiplex PCR, yet TCRdb's version contains in-frame clones alone and is incomplete. The sample lists about 96,000 clones; about four fifths were seen once. The starting material was PBMCs, obtained from a glioma patient treated with radiotherapy, temozolomide or both. Receptors originate from a man aged 35-49 years with glioma.

The sample holds one count of this clone. The rearrangement joins TRBV11-2 to TRBJ2-3, with 12 nucleotides matching TRBD2. The germline CDR1 and CDR2 sequences are SGHAT and FQNNGV. This CDR3 contains 15 residues. The trim removed 6 bases at V and 4 bases at J, leaving 5 bases unmatched. This CDR3 reads CASSTSGGRADTQYF. CDR3 DNA sequence: TGTGCCAGCAGTACTAGCGGGGGGCGCGCAGATACGCAGTATTTT.

J is TRBJ2-1 and V is TRBV4-2; 10 bases are shared with TRBD2. The CDR3 extends over 20 amino acids. Germline loops: CDR1 LGHNA, CDR2 YNFKEQ. Trimming cost V 0 bases and J 11 bases; bases outside gene matches: 22. This CDR3 reads CASSQDGGQGSLAGVQKQFF. The CDR3 region has the DNA TGTGCCAGCAGCCAAGATGGTGGACAGGGATCTCTAGCGGGGGTCCAGAAGCAGTTCTTC.

The chain carries TRBV7-2 and TRBJ2-1; 7 nucleotides match TRBD2. J was trimmed by 0 bases and V by 2 bases; bases with no gene match: 4. The CDR3 is 16 amino acids. CDR1 SGHTA and CDR2 FQGNSA come from the germline V gene. CDR3 nucleotide sequence: TGTGCCAGCAGCTTACAGACTAGCTTCTCCTACAATGAGCAGTTCTTC. The encoded protein is CASSLQTSFSYNEQFF.

The chain has TRBV27 and TRBJ2-3; the match to TRBD1 covers 7 bases. CDR1 and CDR2 from the germline V gene are MNHEY and SMNVEV (reference sequence). The CDR3 extends over 15 amino acids. Trimming at V came to 0 bases and at J to 4 bases, leaving 4 bases not matched to a gene. CDR3: CASSLSGTAADTQYF. CDR3 nucleotide sequence: TGTGCCAGCAGTTTATCCGGGACAGCTGCAGATACGCAGTATTTT.

The chain employs TRBV13 and TRBJ2-1; a possible D gene is TRBD2 (5 bases). The length of the CDR3 is 13 residues. Trimming pared 5 bases from V and 3 bases from J, leaving 8 bases between. Germline assignment: CDR1 PRHDT and CDR2 FYEKMQ (reference sequence). The CDR3 spells CASSLRDYNEQFF. The CDR3 DNA reads as TGTGCCAGCAGCCTCCGGGACTACAATGAGCAGTTCTTC.

This sequence joins TRBV5-1 and TRBJ1-3; D possibly corresponds to TRBD1 (5 bases). Germline CDR1 is SGHRS and CDR2 is YFSETQ. Trimming pared 4 bases from V and 2 bases from J, leaving 10 bases between. This CDR3 comprises 14 residues. The DNA for the CDR3 is TGCGCCAGCAGCCCGTCGGGGGCTGGAAACACCATATATTTT. Its translation is CASSPSGAGNTIYF.

The CDR3, as DNA: TGCGCCAGCAGCCAAGACTTTAGCAATCAGCCCCAGCATTTT. It translates to CASSQDFSNQPQHF. The chain carries TRBV4-3 and TRBJ1-5; D is unclear. Trimming took off 0 bases at V and 0 bases at J, with 3 bases between the two ends. The length of the CDR3 is 14 residues. CDR1 and CDR2 (germline): LGHNA, YSLEER.

This chain connects TRBV6-5 to TRBJ2-3; the D gene is possibly TRBD2 (6 bases). The CDR3 consists of 15 residues. Looked up from germline, CDR1 is MNHEY and CDR2 is SVGAGI. V shed 2 bases and J shed 0 bases, with 9 bases lying between them. The DNA of the CDR3 is TGTGCCAGCAGTTACGTGGGGGGTAGCACAGATACGCAGTATTTT. Translating gives CASSYVGGSTDTQYF.

This clone was seen a few times. The chain couples TRBV10-1 to TRBJ1-1; D may be TRBD1 (5 bases). Germline loops: CDR1 WNHNN, CDR2 SYGVQD (reference sequence). This CDR3 spans 13 amino acids. V shed 4 bases and J shed 2 bases, with 8 bases lying between them. This CDR3 reads CASSVGVNTEAFF. Written as DNA, the CDR3 is TGCGCCAGCAGTGTAGGGGTTAACACTGAAGCTTTCTTT.